One and the same sample provided the 3 T cell receptor beta chains below, sequenced in a study of cytomegalovirus exposure and HLA in healthy donors. Use of 60 Vbeta and 13 Jbeta primers characterized the PCR. Produced via immunoSEQ multiplex PCR; TCRdb's table is partial and in-frame only. The table shows approximately 240,000 clones, with around four fifths occurring only once. Sequenced sample: PBMCs. The receptors shown here come from a woman aged 55 to 70 in good health and CMV-seropositive.

The rearrangement uses TRBV19 and TRBJ2-6; D not certain. CDR3 length: 15 amino acids. Germline V CDR1 and CDR2: LNHDA, SQIVND (reference sequence). Deletions cut 7 bases from V and 0 bases from J, with 10 bases between. CDR3: CASTGLNSGANVLTF. In nucleotides, the CDR3 is TGTGCCAGTACAGGTCTGAACTCTGGGGCCAACGTCCTGACTTTC.

The chain is built from TRBV6-5 and TRBJ1-1, with D unclear. The germline gives CDR1 MNHEY, CDR2 SVGAGI. The CDR3 runs 13 residues. V lost 8 bases, J lost 0 bases, and 10 bases lay in between. The CDR3 sequence: CASLGGVNTEAFF. The CDR3 DNA reads as TGTGCCAGCCTGGGCGGGGTGAACACTGAAGCTTTCTTT.

The chain carries TRBV30 and TRBJ1-2; a weak D match, TRBD1 (5 bases). V lost 4 bases and J 4 bases, leaving 22 bases between the germline ends. The CDR3 runs to 16 residues. From germline, CDR1 is GTSNPN and CDR2 SVGIG (reference sequence). The CDR3 here is CAWTEGGANMGYGYTF. The DNA for the CDR3 is TGTGCCTGGACCGAAGGTGGGGCAAACATGGGCTATGGCTACACCTTC.